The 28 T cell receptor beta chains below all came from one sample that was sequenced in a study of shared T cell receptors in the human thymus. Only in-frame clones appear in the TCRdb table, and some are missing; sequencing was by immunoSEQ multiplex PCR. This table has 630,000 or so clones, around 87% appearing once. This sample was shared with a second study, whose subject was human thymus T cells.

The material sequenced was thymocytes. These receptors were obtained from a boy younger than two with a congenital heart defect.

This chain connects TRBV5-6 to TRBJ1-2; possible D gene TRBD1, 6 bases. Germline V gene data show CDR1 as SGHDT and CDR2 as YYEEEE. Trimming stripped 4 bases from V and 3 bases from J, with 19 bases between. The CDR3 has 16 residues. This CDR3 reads CASSGENRVKYYGYTF. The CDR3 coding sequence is TGTGCCAGCAGCGGAGAGAACAGGGTAAAATACTATGGCTACACCTTC.

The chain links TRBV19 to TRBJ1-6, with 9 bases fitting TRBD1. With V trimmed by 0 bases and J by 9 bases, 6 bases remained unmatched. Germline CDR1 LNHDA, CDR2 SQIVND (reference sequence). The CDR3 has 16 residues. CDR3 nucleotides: TGTGCCAGTAGTATAGATGAGACAGGGGGGAGTTCACCCCTCCACTTT. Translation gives CASSIDETGGSSPLHF.

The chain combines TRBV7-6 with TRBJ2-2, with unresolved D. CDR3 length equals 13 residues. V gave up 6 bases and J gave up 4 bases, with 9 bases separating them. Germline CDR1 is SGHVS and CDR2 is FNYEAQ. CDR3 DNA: TGTGCCAGCAGTTCTAGGAGCACCGGGGAGCTGTTTTTT. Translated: CASSSRSTGELFF.

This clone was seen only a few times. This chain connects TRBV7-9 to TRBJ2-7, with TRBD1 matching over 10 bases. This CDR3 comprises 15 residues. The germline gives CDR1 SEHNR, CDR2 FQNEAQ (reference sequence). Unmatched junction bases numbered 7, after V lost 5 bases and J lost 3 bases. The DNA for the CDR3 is TGTGCCAGCAGCGAACCGGGACAGGGGCTCTACGAGCAGTACTTC. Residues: CASSEPGQGLYEQYF. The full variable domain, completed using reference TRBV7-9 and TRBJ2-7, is DTGVSQNPRHKITKRGQNVTFRCDPISEHNRLYWYRQTLGQGPEFLTYFQNEAQLEKSRLLSDRFSAERPKGSFSTLEIQRTEQGDSAMYLCASSEPGQGLYEQYFGPGTRLTVT.

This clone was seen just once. Here the CDR3 DNA reads TGCAGCCAAACCGGGACTGGTGAAGAAGCTTTCTTT. Its translation is CSQTGTGEEAFF. The chain has TRBV29-1 and TRBJ1-1, with D possibly TRBD1 on 5 matching bases. CDR1 SQVTM and CDR2 ANQGSEA come from the germline V gene. V was pared by 8 bases and J by 8 bases, with 18 bases between. This CDR3 has 12 residues.

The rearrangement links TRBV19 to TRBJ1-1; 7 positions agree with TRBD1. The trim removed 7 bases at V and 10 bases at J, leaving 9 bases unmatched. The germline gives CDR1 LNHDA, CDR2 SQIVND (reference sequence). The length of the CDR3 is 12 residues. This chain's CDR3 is CASTPPGQPAFF. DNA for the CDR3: TGTGCCAGTACCCCTCCGGGACAGCCAGCTTTCTTT.

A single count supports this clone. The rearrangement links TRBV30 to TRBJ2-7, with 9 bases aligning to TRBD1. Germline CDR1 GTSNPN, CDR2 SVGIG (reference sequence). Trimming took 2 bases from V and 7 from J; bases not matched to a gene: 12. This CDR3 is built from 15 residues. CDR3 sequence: CAWSSGTGSPREQYF. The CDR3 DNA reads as TGTGCCTGGAGTAGTGGGACAGGGTCACCCAGGGAGCAGTACTTC.

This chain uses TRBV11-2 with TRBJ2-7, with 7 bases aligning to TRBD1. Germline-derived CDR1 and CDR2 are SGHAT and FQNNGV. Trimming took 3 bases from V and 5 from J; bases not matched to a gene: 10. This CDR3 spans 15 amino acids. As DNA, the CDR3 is TGTGCCAGCAGCTTCCAAAGGGGGCAGGGTGACGAGCAGTACTTC. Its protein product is CASSFQRGQGDEQYF.

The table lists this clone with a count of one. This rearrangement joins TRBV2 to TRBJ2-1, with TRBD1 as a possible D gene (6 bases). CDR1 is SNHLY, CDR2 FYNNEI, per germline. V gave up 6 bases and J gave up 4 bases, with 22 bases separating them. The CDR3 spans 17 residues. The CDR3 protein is CASSLPKTGPPYNEQFF. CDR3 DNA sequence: TGTGCCAGCAGCCTACCAAAGACAGGACCCCCTTACAATGAGCAGTTCTTC.

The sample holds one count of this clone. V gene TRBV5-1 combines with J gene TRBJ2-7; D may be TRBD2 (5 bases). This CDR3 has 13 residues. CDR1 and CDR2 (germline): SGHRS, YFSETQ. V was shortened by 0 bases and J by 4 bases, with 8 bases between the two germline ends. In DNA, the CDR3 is TGCGCCAGCAGCTTGGAAGAGCGGTACGAGCAGTACTTC. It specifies CASSLEERYEQYF. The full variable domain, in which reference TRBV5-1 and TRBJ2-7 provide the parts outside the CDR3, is KAGVTQTPRYLIKTRGQQVTLSCSPISGHRSVSWYQQTPGQGLQFLFEYFSETQRNKGNFPGRFSGRQFSNSRSEMNVSTLELGDSALYLCASSLEERYEQYFGPGTRLTVT.

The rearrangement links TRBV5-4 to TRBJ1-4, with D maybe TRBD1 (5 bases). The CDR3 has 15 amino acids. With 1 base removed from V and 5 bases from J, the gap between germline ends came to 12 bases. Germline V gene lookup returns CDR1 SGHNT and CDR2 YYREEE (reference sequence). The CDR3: CASSLKGTPNEKLFF. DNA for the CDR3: TGTGCCAGCAGCTTGAAAGGGACTCCGAATGAAAAACTGTTTTTT.

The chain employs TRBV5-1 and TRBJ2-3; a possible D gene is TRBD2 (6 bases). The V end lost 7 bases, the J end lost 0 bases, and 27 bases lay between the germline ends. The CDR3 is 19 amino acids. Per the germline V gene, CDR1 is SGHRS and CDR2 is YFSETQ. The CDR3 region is CASRPQARSGVSSTDTQYF. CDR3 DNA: TGCGCCAGCCGACCTCAGGCGCGTTCGGGAGTGTCTAGCACAGATACGCAGTATTTT.

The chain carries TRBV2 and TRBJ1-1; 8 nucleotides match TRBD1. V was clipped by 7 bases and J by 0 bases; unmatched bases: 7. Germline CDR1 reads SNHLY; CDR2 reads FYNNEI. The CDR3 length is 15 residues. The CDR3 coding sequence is TGTGCCAGCACCGCCCCAGGGGGCCTGAACACTGAAGCTTTCTTT. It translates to CASTAPGGLNTEAFF.

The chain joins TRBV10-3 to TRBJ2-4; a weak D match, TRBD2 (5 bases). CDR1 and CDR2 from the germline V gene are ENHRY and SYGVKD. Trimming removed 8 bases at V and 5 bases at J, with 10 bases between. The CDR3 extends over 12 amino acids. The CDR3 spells CAIGGLENIQYF. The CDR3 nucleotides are TGTGCCATCGGAGGTTTGGAAAACATTCAGTACTTC.

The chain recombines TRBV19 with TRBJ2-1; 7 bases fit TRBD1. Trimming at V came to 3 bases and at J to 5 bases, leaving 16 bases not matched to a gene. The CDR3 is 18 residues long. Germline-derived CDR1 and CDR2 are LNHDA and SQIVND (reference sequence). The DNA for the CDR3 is TGTGCCAGTAGTATTGGGGACAGAGGTTCTTGGCCCAACAATGAGCAGTTCTTC. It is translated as CASSIGDRGSWPNNEQFF. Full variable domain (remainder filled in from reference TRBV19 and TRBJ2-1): DGGITQSPKYLFRKEGQNVTLSCEQNLNHDAMYWYRQDPGQGLRLIYYSQIVNDFQKGDIAEGYSVSREKKESFPLTVTSAQKNPTAFYLCASSIGDRGSWPNNEQFFGPGTRLTVL.

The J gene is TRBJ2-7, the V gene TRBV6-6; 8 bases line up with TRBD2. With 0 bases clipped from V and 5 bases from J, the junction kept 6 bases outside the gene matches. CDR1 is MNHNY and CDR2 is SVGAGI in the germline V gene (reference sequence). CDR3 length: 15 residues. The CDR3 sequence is CASSYSAGRVHEQYF. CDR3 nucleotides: TGTGCCAGCAGTTACTCGGCCGGGAGGGTACACGAGCAGTACTTC.

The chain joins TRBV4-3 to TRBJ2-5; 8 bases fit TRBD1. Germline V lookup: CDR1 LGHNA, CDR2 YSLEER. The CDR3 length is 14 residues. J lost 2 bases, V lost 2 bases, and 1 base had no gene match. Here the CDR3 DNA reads TGCGCCAGCAGCCAAACAGGGGGGCAAGAGACCCAGTACTTC. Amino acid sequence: CASSQTGGQETQYF.

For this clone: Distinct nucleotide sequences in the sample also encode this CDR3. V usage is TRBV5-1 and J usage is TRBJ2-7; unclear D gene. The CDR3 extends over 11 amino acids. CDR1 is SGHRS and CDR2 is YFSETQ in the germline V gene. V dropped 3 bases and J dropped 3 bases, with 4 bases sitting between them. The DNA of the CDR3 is TGCGCCAGCAGCTCCAACTACGAGCAGTACTTC. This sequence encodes CASSSNYEQYF.

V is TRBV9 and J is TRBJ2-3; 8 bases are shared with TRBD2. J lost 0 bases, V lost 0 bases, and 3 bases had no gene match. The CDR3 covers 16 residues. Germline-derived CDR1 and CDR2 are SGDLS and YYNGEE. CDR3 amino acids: CASSVGAGGSTDTQYF. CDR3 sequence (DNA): TGTGCCAGCAGCGTAGGGGCGGGGGGTAGCACAGATACGCAGTATTTT.

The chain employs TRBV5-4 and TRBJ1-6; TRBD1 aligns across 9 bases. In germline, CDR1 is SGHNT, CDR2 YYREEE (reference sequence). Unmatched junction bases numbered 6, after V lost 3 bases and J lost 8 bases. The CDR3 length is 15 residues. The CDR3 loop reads CASSSPTGGDSPLHF. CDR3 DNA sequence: TGTGCCAGCAGCTCCCCAACAGGGGGCGATTCACCCCTCCACTTT.

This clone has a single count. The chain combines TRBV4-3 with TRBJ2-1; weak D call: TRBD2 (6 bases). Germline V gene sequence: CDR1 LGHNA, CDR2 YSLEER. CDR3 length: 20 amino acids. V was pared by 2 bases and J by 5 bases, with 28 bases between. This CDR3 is CASSQYDDGGWGDLNNEQFF. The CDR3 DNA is TGCGCCAGCAGCCAATACGATGATGGAGGCTGGGGGGATCTTAACAATGAGCAGTTCTTC.

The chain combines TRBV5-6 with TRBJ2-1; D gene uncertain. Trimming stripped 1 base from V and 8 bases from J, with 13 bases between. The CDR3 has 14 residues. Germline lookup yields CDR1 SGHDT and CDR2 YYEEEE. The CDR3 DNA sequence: TGTGCCAGCAGCTTGTCAAGCGCGGTATATGAGCAGTTCTTC. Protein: CASSLSSAVYEQFF. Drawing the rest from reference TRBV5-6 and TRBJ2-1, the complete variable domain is DAGVTQSPTHLIKTRGQQVTLRCSPKSGHDTVSWYQQALGQGPQFIFQYYEEEERQRGNFPDRFSGHQFPNYSSELNVNALLLGDSALYLCASSLSSAVYEQFFGPGTRLTVL.

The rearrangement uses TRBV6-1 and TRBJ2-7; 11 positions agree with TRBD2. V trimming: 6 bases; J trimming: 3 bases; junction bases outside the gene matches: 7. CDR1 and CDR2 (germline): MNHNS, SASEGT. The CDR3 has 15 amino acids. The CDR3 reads CASSSGTSGNYEQYF. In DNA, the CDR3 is TGTGCCAGCAGCTCCGGGACTAGCGGAAACTACGAGCAGTACTTC.

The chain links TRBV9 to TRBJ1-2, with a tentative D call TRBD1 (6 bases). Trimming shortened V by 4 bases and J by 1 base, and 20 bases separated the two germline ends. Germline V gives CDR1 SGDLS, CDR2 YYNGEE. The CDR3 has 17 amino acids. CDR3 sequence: CASSTGRGGAFNYGYTF. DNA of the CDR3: TGTGCCAGCAGCACTGGTCGCGGGGGGGCCTTTAACTATGGCTACACCTTC.

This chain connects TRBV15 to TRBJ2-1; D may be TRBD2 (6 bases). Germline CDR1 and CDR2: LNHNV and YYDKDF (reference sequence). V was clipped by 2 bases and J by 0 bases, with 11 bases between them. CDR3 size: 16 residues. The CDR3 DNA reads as TGTGCCACCAGCAGATACGGAGGGAGCTCCTACAATGAGCAGTTCTTC. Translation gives CATSRYGGSSYNEQFF. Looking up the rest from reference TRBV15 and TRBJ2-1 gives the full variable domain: DAMVIQNPRYQVTQFGKPVTLSCSQTLNHNVMYWYQQKSSQAPKLLFHYYDKDFNNEADTPDNFQSRRPNTSFCFLDIRSPGLGDTAMYLCATSRYGGSSYNEQFFGPGTRLTVL.

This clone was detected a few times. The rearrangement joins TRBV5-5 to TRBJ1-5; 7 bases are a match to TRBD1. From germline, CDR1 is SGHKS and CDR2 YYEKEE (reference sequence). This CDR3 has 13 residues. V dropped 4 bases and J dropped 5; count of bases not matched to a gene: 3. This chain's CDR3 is CASSLQGDQPQHF. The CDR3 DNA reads TGTGCCAGCAGCCTTCAGGGGGATCAGCCCCAGCATTTT. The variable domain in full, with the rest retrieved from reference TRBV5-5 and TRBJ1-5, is DAGVTQSPTHLIKTRGQQVTLRCSPISGHKSVSWYQQVLGQGPQFIFQYYEKEERGRGNFPDRFSARQFPNYSSELNVNALLLGDSALYLCASSLQGDQPQHFGDGTRLSIL.

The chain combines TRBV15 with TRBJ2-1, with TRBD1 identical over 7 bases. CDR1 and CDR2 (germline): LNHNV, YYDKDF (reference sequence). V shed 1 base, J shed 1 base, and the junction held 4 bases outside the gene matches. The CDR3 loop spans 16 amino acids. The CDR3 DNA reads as TGTGCCACCAGCAGAGGACAGGGAGTTTCCTACAATGAGCAGTTCTTC. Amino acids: CATSRGQGVSYNEQFF.

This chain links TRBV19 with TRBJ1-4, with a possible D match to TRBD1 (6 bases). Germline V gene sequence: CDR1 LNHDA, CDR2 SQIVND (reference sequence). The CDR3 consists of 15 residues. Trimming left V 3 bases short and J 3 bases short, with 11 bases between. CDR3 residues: CASSIEQGSNEKLFF. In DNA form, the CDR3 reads TGTGCCAGTAGTATTGAACAGGGTTCTAATGAAAAACTGTTTTTT. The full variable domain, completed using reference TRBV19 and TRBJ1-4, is DGGITQSPKYLFRKEGQNVTLSCEQNLNHDAMYWYRQDPGQGLRLIYYSQIVNDFQKGDIAEGYSVSREKKESFPLTVTSAQKNPTAFYLCASSIEQGSNEKLFFGSGTQLSVL.